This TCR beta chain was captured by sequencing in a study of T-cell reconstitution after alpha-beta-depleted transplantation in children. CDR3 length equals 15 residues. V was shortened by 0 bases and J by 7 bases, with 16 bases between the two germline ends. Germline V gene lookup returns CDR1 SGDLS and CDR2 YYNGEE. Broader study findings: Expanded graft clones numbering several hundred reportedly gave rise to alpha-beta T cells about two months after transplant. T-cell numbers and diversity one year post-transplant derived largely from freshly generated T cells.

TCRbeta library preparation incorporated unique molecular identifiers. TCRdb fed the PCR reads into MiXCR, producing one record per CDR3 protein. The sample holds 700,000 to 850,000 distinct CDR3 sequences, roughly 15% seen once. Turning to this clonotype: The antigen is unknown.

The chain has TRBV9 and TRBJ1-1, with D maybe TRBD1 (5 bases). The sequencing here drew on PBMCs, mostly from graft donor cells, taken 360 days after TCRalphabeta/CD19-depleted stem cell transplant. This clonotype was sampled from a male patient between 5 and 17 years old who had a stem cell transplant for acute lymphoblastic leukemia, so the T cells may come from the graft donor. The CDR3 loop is CASSVEGVFRDEAFF. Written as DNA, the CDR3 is TGTGCCAGCAGCGTAGAAGGGGTTTTCAGGGATGAAGCTTTCTTT.